This record concerns one TCR beta chain sequence. Its antigen is currently unknown. Findings and limits, study-wide: Tumor memory CD4+ T cell TCR gene usage clustered with blood and lymph node memory CD4+ cells and lymph node naive CD4+ cells. The larger-cohort validation was restricted to a single TCR beta V-J rearrangement rather than whole repertoires.

Trimming cost V 5 bases and J 0 bases, with 11 bases left between them. The CDR3 is 15 amino acids. Full-length variable regions came from constant-region reverse primers plus semi-nested Nested Universal Primer A PCR. TCRdb reanalysed the 5' RACE reads using MiXCR and keeps one entry per CDR3 protein. The sample shows 50,000 to 75,000 distinct CDR3 sequences, roughly 22% of them seen only once. Sequences were obtained from memory CD4+ T cells sorted from a lymph node. Described subset: memory CD4+ T cells, CD4+CD45RO+CD25-. The sequence came from a female donor with breast cancer. This chain links TRBV12-3 or TRBV12-4 with TRBJ1-3; maybe TRBD1 (5 bases). The CDR3 here is CASSSRGSSGNTIYF. The CDR3 coding sequence is TGTGCCAGCAGTAGTAGGGGCAGCTCTGGAAACACCATATATTTT.